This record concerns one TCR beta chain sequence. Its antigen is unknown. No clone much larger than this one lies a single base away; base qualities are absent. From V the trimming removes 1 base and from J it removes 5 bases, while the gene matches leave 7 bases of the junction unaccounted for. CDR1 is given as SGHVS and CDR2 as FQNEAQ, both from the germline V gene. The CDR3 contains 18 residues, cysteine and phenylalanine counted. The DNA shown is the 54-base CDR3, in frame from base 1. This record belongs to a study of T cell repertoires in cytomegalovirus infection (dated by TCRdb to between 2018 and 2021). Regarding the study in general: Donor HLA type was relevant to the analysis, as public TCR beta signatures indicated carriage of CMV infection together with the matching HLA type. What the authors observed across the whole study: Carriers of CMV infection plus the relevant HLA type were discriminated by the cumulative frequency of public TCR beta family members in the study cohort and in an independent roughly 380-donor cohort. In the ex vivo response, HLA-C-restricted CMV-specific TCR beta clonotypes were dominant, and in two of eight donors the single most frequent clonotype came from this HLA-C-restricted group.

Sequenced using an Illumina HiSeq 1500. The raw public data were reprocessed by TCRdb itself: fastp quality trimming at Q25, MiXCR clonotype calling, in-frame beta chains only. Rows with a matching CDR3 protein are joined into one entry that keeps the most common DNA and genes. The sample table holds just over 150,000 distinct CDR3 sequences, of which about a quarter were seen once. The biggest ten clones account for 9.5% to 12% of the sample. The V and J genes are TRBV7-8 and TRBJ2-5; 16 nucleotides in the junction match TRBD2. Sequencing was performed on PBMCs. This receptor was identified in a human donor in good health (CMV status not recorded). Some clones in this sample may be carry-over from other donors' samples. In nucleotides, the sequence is TGTGCCAGCAGCTTAGTCGGGACTAGCGGGGGGGCCTGGGAGACCCAGTACTTC. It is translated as CASSLVGTSGGAWETQYF.